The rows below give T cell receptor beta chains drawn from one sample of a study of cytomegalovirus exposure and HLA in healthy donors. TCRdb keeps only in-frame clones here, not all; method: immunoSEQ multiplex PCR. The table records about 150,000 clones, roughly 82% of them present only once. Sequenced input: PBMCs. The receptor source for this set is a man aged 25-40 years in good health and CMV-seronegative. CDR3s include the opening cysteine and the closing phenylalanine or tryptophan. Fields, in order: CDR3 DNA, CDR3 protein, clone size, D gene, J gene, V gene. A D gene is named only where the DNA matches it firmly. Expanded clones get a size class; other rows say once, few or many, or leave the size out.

TGTGCCAGCAGCTTGTCACCAGCGGGAGGTTCAGATACGCAGTATTTT	CASSLSPAGGSDTQYF	NA	TRBD2	TRBJ2-3	TRBV5-6
TGTGCCAGCAGCCCATTGGGGCGCGAGCAGTACTTC	CASSPLGREQYF	few	NA	TRBJ2-7	TRBV5-4
TGCGCCAGCAGCTTGGAGGCGTTAGCGAGGTACAATGAGCAGTTCTTC	CASSLEALARYNEQFF	NA	NA	TRBJ2-1	TRBV5-1
TGTGCCACTTCGGGACTAGCGGGAGTCGGGGAGCTGTTTTTT	CATSGLAGVGELFF	NA	TRBD2	TRBJ2-2	TRBV27
TGTGCCAGCACCTATGACAGGGATTGGGACAATGAGCAGTTCTTC	CASTYDRDWDNEQFF	NA	TRBD1	TRBJ2-1	TRBV6-6
TGTGCCAGCAGCCGTGGACAGGGGTATAGCTACGAGCAGTACTTC	CASSRGQGYSYEQYF	NA	TRBD1	TRBJ2-7	TRBV14
TGCAGCGTCCCAGACAGGACCCTCCAGGGAGATACGCAGTATTTT	CSVPDRTLQGDTQYF	NA	NA	TRBJ2-3	TRBV29-1
TGTGCCAGCAGCTTAGAGGGCAACAGTCAGTACTTC	CASSLEGNSQYF	NA	NA	TRBJ2-4	TRBV7-3
TGTGCCAGCAGCCATCTCAGAGGAACTAATGAAAAACTGTTTTTT	CASSHLRGTNEKLFF	NA	NA	TRBJ1-4	TRBV4-2
TGTGCTAGCAGCTTGGGACAGGACAATGAGCAGTTCTTC	CASSLGQDNEQFF	NA	TRBD1	TRBJ2-1	TRBV7-7
TGTGCCAGCAGCTTGGGGGTTCGGCGGGCCGGAGAGGATACGCAGTATTTT	CASSLGVRRAGEDTQYF	NA	NA	TRBJ2-3	TRBV5-6
TGCGCCAGCACGGGACAGCAAGAGACCCAGTACTTC	CASTGQQETQYF	NA	TRBD1	TRBJ2-5	TRBV5-1
TGTGCCAGCAGCCCGCAGAGCCGGGACATAGAGTACGAGCAGTACTTC	CASSPQSRDIEYEQYF	once	NA	TRBJ2-7	TRBV4-2
TGCAGCTTCAGACAGACCGTTCCCTACGAGCAGTACTTC	CSFRQTVPYEQYF	few	NA	TRBJ2-7	TRBV29-1
TGTGCCACCAGACTTGGGGGAGGTTATGGCTACACCTTC	CATRLGGGYGYTF	NA	NA	TRBJ1-2	TRBV27
TGTGCCAGCAGTGACGACAGGGGGCGGGAGACCCAGTACTTC	CASSDDRGRETQYF	few	TRBD1	TRBJ2-5	TRBV28
TGTGCCAGCTCACCGTACTCGGGACAGACAATGTTTACCCAGTACTTC	CASSPYSGQTMFTQYF	few	TRBD1	TRBJ2-5	TRBV18
TGCGCCAGCAGCCGGGGCGGGGCAGCGGGCACAGATACGCAGTATTTT	CASSRGGAAGTDTQYF	NA	NA	TRBJ2-3	TRBV5-1
TGTGCCAGCACCAGGACAGATGAAAAACTGTTTTTT	CASTRTDEKLFF	NA	NA	TRBJ1-4	TRBV28
TGTGCCAGCAGCTTAGGGCCCAGCGGGGATTCACCCCTCCACTTT	CASSLGPSGDSPLHF	NA	NA	TRBJ1-6	TRBV7-2
TGTGCCAGCAGGGGACAGTCTAACACTGAAGCTTTCTTT	CASRGQSNTEAFF	NA	TRBD1	TRBJ1-1	TRBV2
TGCAGCGTTGAAGATGTCGTGTTCACTGAAGCTTTCTTT	CSVEDVVFTEAFF	NA	NA	TRBJ1-1	TRBV29-1
TGTGCCAGCAGTTACTCGAAGACAGAGGAAGGCTACACCTTC	CASSYSKTEEGYTF	NA	NA	TRBJ1-2	TRBV6-6
TGTGCCCTATCCCTTGGGGGCCAAACGAACACCGGGGAGCTGTTTTTT	CALSLGGQTNTGELFF	NA	NA	TRBJ2-2	TRBV6-6
TGTGCCAGCAGCTTAACGTACGGGGGGCCAAATGAGCAGTTCTTC	CASSLTYGGPNEQFF	few	NA	TRBJ2-1	TRBV7-3
TGCAGCGTTCGATACAGCCCCCGGACAGATACGCAGTATTTT	CSVRYSPRTDTQYF	once	NA	TRBJ2-3	TRBV29-1
TGTGCCAGCAGTTTAAACAGGGGGCCCACCTCCTACGAGCAGTACTTC	CASSLNRGPTSYEQYF	once	TRBD1	TRBJ2-7	TRBV28
TGTGCCAGCAGTTTAGGGCGAGGGTGGAGCTATGGCTACACCTTC	CASSLGRGWSYGYTF	NA	NA	TRBJ1-2	TRBV6-5
TGTGCCAGCTCACCTAATAGTGTAAGATATAATCAGCCCCAGCATTTT	CASSPNSVRYNQPQHF	NA	NA	TRBJ1-5	TRBV18
TGCGCCAGCAGCTTGGGCTTGTTAGGGGACAGCACCTACGAGCAGTACTTC	CASSLGLLGDSTYEQYF	NA	TRBD1	TRBJ2-7	TRBV5-1
TGTGCCAGCAGTGGGCAGGGGGCAATAAGGGGTGAAGCTTTCTTT	CASSGQGAIRGEAFF	NA	TRBD1	TRBJ1-1	TRBV28
TGTGCCAGCAGCGAAGGGACTAGCGGTTCCTACGAGCAGTACTTC	CASSEGTSGSYEQYF	few	TRBD2	TRBJ2-7	TRBV6-1
TGTGCCAGCAGGAGAGGGCTTGGAACCTACAATGAGCAGTTCTTC	CASRRGLGTYNEQFF	NA	NA	TRBJ2-1	TRBV6-1
TGTGCCAGCTCAGATCGGCAGGATTTCAATTCACCCCTCCACTTT	CASSDRQDFNSPLHF	NA	NA	TRBJ1-6	TRBV27
TGCAGCGTACTCGGGACACCGAACACTGAAGCTTTCTTT	CSVLGTPNTEAFF	NA	NA	TRBJ1-1	TRBV29-1
TGCGCCAGCAGCCAAGATATTTACAGGGGAGAGACCCAGTACTTC	CASSQDIYRGETQYF	NA	TRBD1	TRBJ2-5	TRBV4-1
TGCGCCAGCAGTGACCCCCGGGAAAAGGAGCCCCAGCATTTT	CASSDPREKEPQHF	NA	NA	TRBJ1-5	TRBV10-1
TGTGCCAGCAGCTTGGGACAGGGAGTGGACTATGGCTACACCTTC	CASSLGQGVDYGYTF	NA	TRBD1	TRBJ1-2	TRBV5-4
TGCGCCAGCAGCGATTTAGCGGGGGGGCGGGACGAGCAGTACTTC	CASSDLAGGRDEQYF	NA	TRBD2	TRBJ2-7	TRBV5-1
TGTGCCAGCAGTTTATCGGGGTCCTACAATGAGCAGTTCTTC	CASSLSGSYNEQFF	NA	NA	TRBJ2-1	TRBV28